This T cell receptor beta chain was documented in a study of Tregs in tolerant kidney transplant recipients. General observations from the study: Donor-specific Treg expansion exceeded global Treg expansion in tolerant patients, suggesting antigen drive. Tregs expanded with activated donor B cells seemed most donor-specific. For some patients, primers changed over time, blocking nucleotide-level comparison. Validation in larger populations is needed because few patients were studied.

Mixed chimerism was transient after nonmyeloablative marrow transplants from related graft donors. In its sample, this clone ranks as medium-sized (0.01 to 0.1%). Its antigen is not known. Profiled with immunoSEQ multiplex PCR; TCRdb holds only in-frame clones, not every one. The table shows 54,000 or so clones, with about 90% occurring only once. This CDR3 contains 17 residues. The germline gives CDR1 MNHNS, CDR2 SASEGT. Trimming stripped 2 bases from V and 4 bases from J, with 18 bases between. The TCR originated in a human patient who received a combined kidney and bone marrow transplant. Some of the T cells might come from the graft donor. This sequence joins TRBV6-1 and TRBJ1-5; D perhaps matches TRBD1 (5 bases). Sequencing was performed on CD8+ T cells from blood (PBMCs), taken 24 months after the transplant. The CDR3 nucleotides read TGTGCCAGCAGTGAACTAGGGGCAGGTCAAGGGAATCAGCCCCAGCATTTT. It translates to CASSELGAGQGNQPQHF.